Included here is one T cell receptor beta chain sequence, with context. Its cognate antigen has yet to be identified. Per-base qualities were not stored, and no clone one base away is much larger. This specimen comes from a study of CD8 T cells in Susac syndrome (dated by TCRdb to the late 2010s). Study-level background: Of the Susac syndrome patients who were sequenced, about 6 had clinically active disease and 8 or 9 were in clinical remission. Susac syndrome patients were therapy-naive, on corticosteroids (some also receiving IVIg), or on IVIg alone at blood withdrawal. Repertoire sequencing was used to test whether CD8+ T cell activation and differentiation in Susac syndrome was antigen driven. Study-wide conclusions, independent of this receptor: In the CD4+ T cell repertoire of Susac syndrome patients, clonal expansion was not detected. The number of individuals in the TCR sequencing and HLA analysis was acknowledged as relatively small.

The CDR3 numbers 15 residues from cysteine through phenylalanine. The kept DNA is CDR3 alone, 45 bases in frame from the first base. The CDR1 and CDR2 encoded by the germline V gene are MNHEY and SVGAGI. The V end loses 4 bases and the J end loses 0 bases, and a stretch of 7 bases separates them. High-throughput TCR beta sequencing profiled peripheral blood CD8+ and CD4+ T cells from healthy donors, Susac syndrome patients and multiple sclerosis patients. Susac syndrome patients met recently defined diagnostic criteria for definite or probable disease. Bulk CD8+ and CD4+ T cells were purified by magnetic negative isolation, while CD8+ TEMRA cells were enriched using FACS. Blood was collected in EDTA tubes and processed within 24 hours, with PBMCs isolated through density gradient centrifugation. PBMCs intended for TCR sequencing were cryopreserved in liquid nitrogen and thawed later in a water bath at 37 degrees C. A purity of at least 90% was achieved for sorted or isolated CD4+, CD8+ and CD8+ TEMRA cells.

RNA was extracted with the RNeasy kit and about 0.5 to 1 ug was reverse transcribed using random hexamers. The immunoSEQ multiplex PCR assay, which covers 54 Vbeta and 13 Jbeta segments, was used to amplify TCR beta CDR3 regions. PCR amplification bias was corrected using a synthetic template baseline for primer optimization and computational correction. The source study handled its data this way. Only productive sequences were kept, with reads annotated to V, D and J genes according to IMGT and analyzed in immunoSEQ Analyzer. Clonality was computed as one minus Shannon entropy normalized by log2 of the number of productive unique sequences. For each patient and control, public and private clones were evaluated among the 100 most prevalent clones. A clone was defined as Susac-specific if it was absent from the healthy and MS cohorts, from over 1,000 published viral clones and from other ImmuneACCESS disease sequences. Clones were called with MiXCR by TCRdb after fastp trimmed the public reads at Q25, and only in-frame beta chains were retained. CDR3 protein duplicates are merged, each entry listing the most common genes and DNA. None of the V and J calls come from the authors' own analysis; TCRdb made them. This sample gives some 77,000 distinct CDR3 sequences in total; about 93% of them show up just once. The top ten clones comprise 0.52% of the sample.

This TCR came from a human donor with Susac syndrome. The rearranged segments are TRBV6-5 and TRBJ1-6; no confident D gene assignment can be made. The sequenced sample was CD4+ T cells from PBMCs. The CDR3 corresponds to CASSFESSYNSPLHF. Here is the DNA: TGTGCCAGCAGTTTTGAGAGCTCCTATAATTCACCCCTCCACTTT.